Listed here is a single T cell receptor (beta chain). Data came from immunoSEQ multiplex PCR; TCRdb stores just in-frame clones and leaves some out. The sample lists 65,000 to 85,000 clones, about 93% occurring once. Per the germline V gene, CDR1 is SEHNR and CDR2 is FQNEAQ (reference sequence). V was clipped by 3 bases and J by 3 bases; unmatched bases: 2. The CDR3 covers 13 residues. This entry is derived from a study of technical replicates of blood from several donors. The chain combines TRBV7-9 with TRBJ2-7; 7 bases agree with TRBD1. This clonotype originated in a human donor in good health. Material for sequencing was T cells isolated from PBMCs. CDR3 loop: CASSFAGGYEQYF. Written as DNA, the CDR3 is TGTGCCAGCAGCTTCGCAGGGGGCTACGAGCAGTACTTC.